These T cell receptor beta chains were read from a single sample in a study of T cells in Graves' hyperthyroidism and ophthalmopathy. TCRdb fed the multiplex PCR reads into MiXCR, producing one record per CDR3 protein. The repertoire has roughly 98,000 distinct CDR3 sequences, 35% to 50% of them found once; the top ten carry roughly 10%. Sequences were obtained from peripheral blood or thyroid tissue (not recorded which). All receptors derive from a woman aged 30 to 39 with Graves' hyperthyroidism. Both conserved end residues are part of each CDR3. The D gene is left open where the match is weak. The size field is filled for only some rows; it gives once, few, many or a size class.

clone size	V gene	D gene	J gene	CDR3 length	CDR3 protein	CDR3 DNA
NA	TRBV2	TRBD1	TRBJ1-1	12	CASRDRGTEAFF	TGTGCCAGCAGGGACAGGGGCACTGAAGCTTTCTTT
many	TRBV7-9	NA	TRBJ1-1	14	CASSFPGHRTEAFF	TGTGCCAGCAGCTTTCCCGGACACCGCACTGAAGCTTTCTTT
many	TRBV7-2	NA	TRBJ1-5	14	CASSLDSFNQPQHF	TGTGCCAGCAGCTTAGATAGCTTTAATCAGCCCCAGCATTTT
few	TRBV18	NA	TRBJ1-1	14	CASSPARDGAEAFF	TGTGCCAGCTCACCAGCCAGGGATGGGGCTGAAGCTTTCTTT
many	TRBV7-6	NA	TRBJ2-3	14	CASSPQTASDTQYF	TGTGCCAGCAGCCCCCAGACGGCATCAGATACGCAGTATTTT
NA	TRBV15	NA	TRBJ1-3	16	CATSSLAGSSGNTIYF	TGTGCCACCAGCAGCTTGGCAGGTAGCTCTGGAAACACCATATATTTT
many	TRBV19	NA	TRBJ1-1	13	CASTGPRVVEAFF	TGTGCCAGTACGGGGCCCCGAGTGGTCGAAGCTTTCTTT
many	TRBV7-8	NA	TRBJ2-7	13	CASSDMADYEQYF	TGTGCCAGCAGCGATATGGCAGACTACGAGCAGTACTTC
many	TRBV15	NA	TRBJ2-5	15	CATSREQGHLETQYF	TGTGCCACCAGCAGAGAACAGGGCCATTTGGAGACCCAGTACTTC
once	TRBV7-2	NA	TRBJ2-2	12	CASSVWTGELFF	TGTGCCAGCAGCGTCTGGACAGGGGAGCTGTTTTTT
many	TRBV6-5	TRBD1	TRBJ2-3	12	CASKGQRNTQYF	TGTGCCAGCAAGGGACAGAGGAATACGCAGTATTTT
NA	TRBV7-2	TRBD2	TRBJ2-7	14	CASSPRTSGNEQYF	TGTGCCAGCAGCCCACGGACTAGCGGGAACGAGCAGTACTTC
many	TRBV12-3/TRBV12-4	NA	TRBJ1-1	13	CASSLGGNTEAFF	TGTGCCAGCAGTTTGGGGGGGAACACTGAAGCTTTCTTT
many	TRBV6-5	NA	TRBJ2-2	15	CASSYDTGNTGELFF	TGTGCCAGCAGTTACGATACAGGGAACACCGGGGAGCTGTTTTTT
NA	TRBV5-1	NA	TRBJ2-6	11	CASSLGQSWAF	TGCGCCAGCAGTCTTGGACAGTCCTGGGCTTTC
NA	TRBV4-1	TRBD1	TRBJ1-2	16	CASSQGDRGRDYGYTF	TGCGCCAGCAGCCAAGGCGACAGGGGGCGCGACTATGGCTACACCTTC
NA	TRBV10-3	TRBD1	TRBJ2-5	14	CAISASGGAGTQYF	TGTGCCATCAGCGCTTCAGGGGGCGCCGGGACCCAGTACTTC
many	TRBV10-3	TRBD2	TRBJ2-7	15	CAIKAGTSGAYEQYF	TGTGCCATCAAGGCCGGGACTAGCGGGGCCTACGAGCAGTACTTC
once	TRBV20-1	TRBD2	TRBJ2-5	15	CSGGLAGGPAETQYF	TGCAGTGGGGGGCTAGCGGGAGGGCCAGCAGAGACCCAGTACTTC
many	TRBV7-9	NA	TRBJ1-1	13	CASSVDGNTEAFF	TGTGCCAGCAGTGTGGACGGAAACACTGAAGCTTTCTTT
NA	TRBV20-1	TRBD1	TRBJ1-2	12	CSAKPGQLGYTF	TGCAGTGCTAAACCGGGACAGCTAGGCTACACCTTC
NA	TRBV9	TRBD2	TRBJ2-7	14	CASSDEGLAWEQYF	TGTGCCAGCAGCGACGAGGGACTAGCGTGGGAGCAGTACTTC
many	TRBV6-5	TRBD1	TRBJ1-5	19	CASSYREGRDRGQGQPQHF	TGTGCCAGCAGTTACCGAGAGGGCCGGGACAGGGGGCAAGGGCAGCCCCAGCATTTT
NA	TRBV7-6	NA	TRBJ2-7	13	CASSLFRGYEQYF	TGTGCCAGCAGCTTATTTCGGGGCTACGAGCAGTACTTC
many	TRBV5-1	TRBD1	TRBJ2-7	14	CASSLQTGAYEQYF	TGCGCCAGCAGCCTCCAGACAGGGGCCTACGAGCAGTACTTC
many	TRBV5-1	NA	TRBJ1-1	14	CASSLEGRATEAFF	TGCGCCAGCAGCTTGGAGGGGAGGGCCACTGAAGCTTTCTTT
many	TRBV3-1	NA	TRBJ2-2	14	CASSQEFTNGELFF	TGTGCCAGCAGCCAAGAGTTCACCAACGGGGAGCTGTTTTTT
many	TRBV6-5	NA	TRBJ2-7	18	CASSYSEGWAGQRYEQYF	TGTGCCAGCAGTTACTCGGAGGGGTGGGCAGGGCAACGCTACGAGCAGTACTTC
many	TRBV27	NA	TRBJ1-6	14	CASRVQGYNSPLHF	TGTGCCAGCCGAGTCCAGGGTTATAATTCACCCCTCCACTTT
NA	TRBV5-1	TRBD1	TRBJ2-5	16	CASSLVGQGAGETQYF	TGCGCCAGCAGCTTGGTCGGACAGGGGGCGGGAGAGACCCAGTACTTC
NA	TRBV7-9	NA	TRBJ2-5	13	CASSLARVETQYF	TGTGCCAGCAGCTTGGCCAGGGTGGAGACCCAGTACTTC
NA	TRBV2	TRBD1	TRBJ1-2	17	CASSLVSGTASFYGYTF	TGTGCCAGCAGCTTAGTTTCCGGGACAGCTTCATTTTATGGCTACACCTTC
few	TRBV2	TRBD2	TRBJ2-7	17	CASSPTKVSGRVHEQYF	TGTGCCAGCAGTCCCACCAAGGTTAGCGGGAGAGTCCACGAGCAGTACTTC
many	TRBV5-1	NA	TRBJ1-2	17	CASSLLPQTEGNYGYTF	TGCGCCAGCAGCTTGCTCCCGCAAACGGAGGGTAACTATGGCTACACCTTC
many	TRBV19	NA	TRBJ1-5	12	CASRVGGQPQHF	TGTGCCAGTAGGGTAGGAGGGCAGCCCCAGCATTTT
many	TRBV6-5	NA	TRBJ2-7	17	CASSSLISGTGSYEQYF	TGTGCCAGCAGTTCCCTAATTAGCGGGACAGGGTCCTACGAGCAGTACTTC
many	TRBV20-1	NA	TRBJ2-5	13	CSAPRSGKETQYF	TGCAGTGCTCCCAGGTCGGGGAAAGAGACCCAGTACTTC
many	TRBV5-6	NA	TRBJ1-2	13	CASSLGRNYGYTF	TGTGCCAGCAGCTTAGGACGGAACTATGGCTACACCTTC
few	TRBV2	TRBD2	TRBJ2-2	19	CASSLTPPASGLNTGELFF	TGTGCCAGCAGTTTAACCCCCCCGGCTAGCGGGTTGAACACCGGGGAGCTGTTTTTT
many	TRBV20-1	NA	TRBJ1-5	14	CSATVGYGNQPQHF	TGCAGTGCTACAGTAGGGTATGGCAATCAGCCCCAGCATTTT
NA	TRBV20-1	NA	TRBJ1-4	14	CGASRDSSNEKLFF	TGCGGTGCTAGTCGGGACTCCTCTAATGAAAAACTGTTCTTT
NA	TRBV20-1	NA	TRBJ1-5	13	CSARGGGGQPQHF	TGCAGTGCTAGAGGGGGGGGTGGTCAGCCCCAGCATTTT
many	TRBV5-1	NA	TRBJ1-5	14	CASSLEAGDQPQHF	TGCGCCAGCAGCTTGGAGGCAGGGGATCAGCCCCAGCATTTT
NA	TRBV9	TRBD2	TRBJ2-5	14	CASSVDVSGRTQYF	TGTGCCAGCAGCGTAGATGTTAGCGGGAGGACCCAGTACTTC
NA	TRBV7-8	TRBD2	TRBJ2-7	14	CASSLPGLAGEQYF	TGTGCCAGCAGCTTACCGGGACTAGCGGGTGAGCAGTACTTC
NA	TRBV12-3/TRBV12-4	NA	TRBJ2-6	15	CASSFLYIGGNVLTF	TGTGCCAGCAGTTTCCTCTATATAGGGGGCAACGTCCTGACTTTC
NA	TRBV10-2	TRBD1	TRBJ2-6	15	CASFGTDTGANVLTF	TGCGCCAGCTTTGGGACAGACACCGGGGCCAACGTCCTGACTTTC
NA	TRBV7-3	TRBD1	TRBJ1-6	13	CASSRQGGSPLHF	TGTGCCAGCAGCAGACAGGGCGGCTCACCCCTCCACTTT
NA	TRBV7-9	NA	TRBJ1-2	14	CASRPQGWDYGYTF	TGTGCCAGCAGACCCCAGGGGTGGGACTATGGCTACACCTTC
once	TRBV15	NA	TRBJ2-2	15	CATSRASGNTGELFF	TGTGCCACCAGCAGGGCCTCTGGAAACACCGGGGAGCTGTTTTTT
NA	TRBV10-2	NA	TRBJ1-6	17	CASSESQTPINNSPLHF	TGCGCCAGCAGTGAGTCGCAGACACCTATAAATAATTCACCCCTCCACTTT
many	TRBV6-5	NA	TRBJ1-5	14	CASRDLAGNQPQHF	TGTGCCAGCAGGGACCTAGCGGGCAATCAGCCCCAGCATTTT
NA	TRBV20-1	NA	TRBJ1-4	13	CSARERLAGKLFF	TGCAGTGCGCGCGAAAGACTAGCGGGAAAACTGTTTTTT
NA	TRBV5-1	TRBD2	TRBJ2-2	15	CASSFIAGGTGELFF	TGCGCCAGCAGCTTTATAGCGGGAGGTACCGGGGAGCTGTTTTTT
NA	TRBV5-1	NA	TRBJ2-2	14	CASSSLGDTGELFF	TGCGCCAGCAGTTCCCTAGGGGACACCGGGGAGCTGTTTTTT
NA	TRBV19	NA	TRBJ2-2	13	CTSSQRTAGELFF	TGTACCAGTAGTCAAAGGACGGCGGGGGAGCTGTTTTTT